This T cell receptor beta chain emerged from a study of control samples from healthy donors and cancer patients. TCRdb's copy holds only in-frame clones and misses some; the assay was immunoSEQ multiplex PCR. The data show 150,000 to 200,000 clones, with approximately 90% seen just once and over 1.1% held by the top ten. This clone was picked up one time. The specimen sequenced was blood. The receptor was derived from a man aged 30-40 years in good health.

The DNA for the CDR3 is TGTGCCAGCAGCTTGTCCGTGGGGGGCACCGAGCAGTACTTC. Protein product: CASSLSVGGTEQYF. The chain couples TRBV5-8 to TRBJ2-7; D is perhaps TRBD1 or TRBD2 (6 bases each). The germline V gene encodes CDR1 SGHTS and CDR2 YDEGEE. CDR3 size: 14 residues. The V gene lost 1 base and the J gene lost 6 bases, with 14 bases spanning the gap.